Below, 27 T cell receptor beta chains from the same sample are listed, as sequenced in a study of blood T cell repertoires in COVID-19 (dated by TCRdb to 2018 to 2021). Library creation used the immunoSEQ multiplex PCR assay. TCRdb stores this immuneACCESS table with in-frame sequences only. Part of the clones is absent; in the studies checked, under half of the shortfall reflects unresolved V genes, and no reason is known for the rest. This sample gives roughly 93,000 clones in total; over 70% of them show up just once. The ten largest clones capture roughly a tenth of the sample. Sequencing was done on a sample of peripheral blood. These receptors were obtained from a woman of 80 years or more with acute or convalescent COVID-19.

The table lists this clone with a few counts. V is TRBV10-2 and J is TRBJ1-2; 7 bases agree with TRBD1. V was clipped by 10 bases and J by 4 bases; unmatched bases: 15. The CDR3 contains 15 residues. Germline CDR1 WSHSY, CDR2 SAAADI. CDR3 in DNA: TGCGCCACCAATCCAATCATCCGGGACAGCTATGGCTACACCTTC. Translating it yields CATNPIIRDSYGYTF.

The chain recombines TRBV27 with TRBJ1-2; D perhaps matches TRBD1 (5 bases). The CDR3 has 15 residues. The germline gives CDR1 MNHEY, CDR2 SMNVEV (reference sequence). The V gene lost 3 bases and the J gene lost 8 bases, with 19 bases spanning the gap. The CDR3 spells CASSFAGGFGSGYTF. The CDR3 nucleotides read TGTGCCAGCAGTTTTGCCGGGGGGTTCGGTTCGGGCTACACCTTC.

V is TRBV3-1 (or the pseudogene TRBV3-2) and J is TRBJ2-1; 14 nucleotides align to TRBD2. V gave up 4 bases and J gave up 7 bases; unmatched junction bases: 3. The CDR3 contains 15 residues. Germline V gene data show CDR1 as LGHDT and CDR2 as YNNKEL (reference sequence). The CDR3 is CASSRTSGGSNEQFF. DNA of the CDR3: TGTGCCAGCAGCCGGACTAGCGGGGGGTCAAATGAGCAGTTCTTC.

The chain has TRBV19 and TRBJ1-5; 8 bases align to TRBD1. J was trimmed by 1 base and V by 4 bases; bases with no gene match: 6. Per germline, CDR1 LNHDA and CDR2 SQIVND (reference sequence). This CDR3 contains 16 residues. The CDR3 protein is CASSTTYRGSNQPQHF. The CDR3 DNA reads as TGTGCCAGTAGTACGACCTACAGGGGGAGCAATCAGCCCCAGCATTTT.

The chain employs TRBV2 and TRBJ1-6; tentative D call: TRBD1 (6 bases). Trimming removed 10 bases from V and 8 bases from J, with 18 bases in between. This CDR3 contains 14 residues. Per germline, CDR1 SNHLY and CDR2 FYNNEI. CDR3 region: CATTRDKSYSPLHF. The CDR3 nucleotides are TGTGCCACCACAAGGGACAAATCATATTCACCCCTCCACTTT.

The rearrangement joins TRBV5-6 to TRBJ2-2; 8 bases agree with TRBD1. Trimming removed 2 bases from V and 1 base from J; junction bases left unmatched: 1. CDR1 and CDR2 from the germline V gene are SGHDT and YYEEEE. This CDR3 comprises 15 residues. For the CDR3, the DNA is TGTGCCAGCAGCTTTGGGACAGGGAACACCGGGGAGCTGTTTTTT. This translates into CASSFGTGNTGELFF. The entire variable domain, with the rest obtained from reference TRBV5-6 and TRBJ2-2, is as follows: DAGVTQSPTHLIKTRGQQVTLRCSPKSGHDTVSWYQQALGQGPQFIFQYYEEEERQRGNFPDRFSGHQFPNYSSELNVNALLLGDSALYLCASSFGTGNTGELFFGEGSRLTVL.

This clone showed up just a few times. V is TRBV7-9 and J is TRBJ1-2, with a possible D match to TRBD1 (6 bases). CDR3 size: 13 residues. CDR1 is SEHNR, CDR2 FQNEAQ, per germline (reference sequence). The V end was cut by 5 bases, the J end by 3 bases, with 10 bases between. CDR3 sequence reads: CASSKQGDYGYTF. For the CDR3, the DNA is TGTGCCAGCAGCAAACAGGGAGACTATGGCTACACCTTC.

The V and J genes are TRBV24-1 and TRBJ2-3, with a tentative D call TRBD1 (5 bases). Germline CDR1 KGHDR, CDR2 SFDVKD. V was trimmed by 1 base and J by 3 bases, leaving 13 bases between them. The CDR3 is made up of 16 amino acids. The CDR3 protein is CATSDLGRPGTDTQYF. DNA for the CDR3: TGTGCCACCAGTGATTTAGGCCGCCCAGGGACAGATACGCAGTATTTT.

The rearrangement uses TRBV7-9 and TRBJ2-3, with 14 bases fitting TRBD2. Germline-derived CDR1 and CDR2 are SEHNR and FQNEAQ (reference sequence). The CDR3 sequence is 16 residues long. J was trimmed by 4 bases and V by 4 bases; bases with no gene match: 4. CDR3 DNA sequence: TGTGCCAGCAGCTCTCGACTAGCGGGGGGGCCAGATACGCAGTATTTT. Its protein product is CASSSRLAGGPDTQYF.

This chain links TRBV28 with TRBJ2-3; 15 bases agree with TRBD2. This CDR3 has 18 amino acids. Germline trimming cut 3 bases from V and 6 bases from J; bases unmatched to any gene: 10. Germline values: CDR1 MDHEN, CDR2 SYDVKM. The CDR3 loop is CASSLSRTSGGDRDTQYF. In nucleotides, the CDR3 is TGTGCCAGCAGTTTGAGCCGGACTAGCGGGGGGGATCGGGATACGCAGTATTTT.

V is TRBV5-5 and J is TRBJ2-7, with D unresolved. The CDR3 is 15 residues long. V was clipped by 1 base and J by 0 bases, with 11 bases between them. Germline CDR1 reads SGHKS; CDR2 reads YYEKEE (reference sequence). CDR3 protein: CASSLSDRSSYEQYV. The CDR3 coding sequence is TGTGCCAGCAGCTTGTCGGATCGGAGCTCCTACGAGCAGTACGTC.

This chain links TRBV6-5 with TRBJ2-5; 7 nucleotides line up with TRBD2. The V and J ends lost 7 bases and 5 bases, in that order; junction bases with no gene match: 1. CDR1 and CDR2 from the germline V gene are MNHEY and SVGAGI. CDR3 length: 11 amino acids. This chain's CDR3 is CASTGRETQYF. The CDR3 nucleotides are TGTGCCAGCACCGGGAGGGAGACCCAGTACTTC.

Only a few counts were recorded for this clone. The DNA for the CDR3 is TGTGCCATCAGTGAAAGGGGGGGACAGGGAGCCTACGAGCAGTACTTC. As protein: CAISERGGQGAYEQYF. The chain uses TRBV10-3 and TRBJ2-7, with 9 nucleotides matching TRBD1. CDR3 length: 16 amino acids. Germline V gene lookup returns CDR1 ENHRY and CDR2 SYGVKD. The V and J ends lost 3 bases and 2 bases, in that order; junction bases with no gene match: 8.

Only one count was recorded for this clone. J is TRBJ1-3 and V is TRBV5-1; D might be TRBD1 (5 bases). The length of the CDR3 is 15 residues. Trimming stripped 0 bases from V and 8 bases from J, with 15 bases between. Germline V gene data show CDR1 as SGHRS and CDR2 as YFSETQ. In nucleotides, the CDR3 is TGCGCCAGCAGCTTGGCAGGGCAGGGCTTGGACACCATATATTTT. Amino acids: CASSLAGQGLDTIYF.

J is TRBJ2-1 and V is TRBV5-1; 9 bases match TRBD1. The CDR3 spans 16 residues. J was trimmed by 8 bases and V by 4 bases; bases with no gene match: 13. Germline values: CDR1 SGHRS, CDR2 YFSETQ. CDR3 in amino acids: CASSGRTGDVVDEQFF. In DNA, the CDR3 is TGCGCCAGCAGCGGAAGGACAGGGGATGTAGTGGATGAGCAGTTCTTC.

This clone has more than one count but fewer than ten. The J gene is TRBJ2-5, the V gene TRBV9, with TRBD1 identical over 8 bases. Trimming removed 5 bases from V and 7 bases from J; junction bases left unmatched: 7. This CDR3 comprises 13 residues. CDR1 SGDLS and CDR2 YYNGEE come from the germline V gene. The CDR3 protein is CASSQQGGGTQYF. Written as DNA, the CDR3 is TGTGCCAGCAGTCAACAGGGGGGAGGGACCCAGTACTTC.

This chain joins TRBV19 and TRBJ1-4, with D possibly TRBD1 on 5 matching bases. This CDR3 region has 20 residues. Germline V CDR1 and CDR2: LNHDA, SQIVND (reference sequence). The V end lost 6 bases, the J end lost 4 bases, and 30 bases lay between the germline ends. The CDR3 sequence is CASRPQPQGRALHFNEKLFF. The DNA for the CDR3 is TGTGCCAGTAGACCCCAGCCCCAGGGCAGGGCACTACACTTTAATGAAAAACTGTTTTTT.

This clone appeared a single time. V and J are TRBV7-9 and TRBJ1-3, with 7 bases fitting TRBD1. Germline trimming cut 1 base from V and 3 bases from J; bases unmatched to any gene: 6. The CDR3 extends over 16 amino acids. Germline CDR1 SEHNR, CDR2 FQNEAQ (reference sequence). The CDR3 sequence: CASSLVQGRGGNTIYF. In DNA, the CDR3 is TGTGCCAGCAGCTTAGTACAGGGGCGAGGTGGAAACACCATATATTTT. Together with reference TRBV7-9 and TRBJ1-3, the CDR3 gives the full variable domain: DTGVSQNPRHKITKRGQNVTFRCDPISEHNRLYWYRQTLGQGPEFLTYFQNEAQLEKSRLLSDRFSAERPKGSFSTLEIQRTEQGDSAMYLCASSLVQGRGGNTIYFGEGSWLTVV.

The chain has TRBV27 and TRBJ1-1, with D perhaps TRBD1 (6 bases). Trimming removed 4 bases at V and 2 bases at J, with 17 bases between. The V gene's germline CDR1 is MNHEY and CDR2 SMNVEV (reference sequence). The CDR3 loop spans 16 amino acids. The DNA for the CDR3 is TGTGCCAGCAGTTCGGGGATAAACAGGGCCAACACTGAAGCTTTCTTT. Its protein is CASSSGINRANTEAFF.

The V and J genes are TRBV18 and TRBJ1-1, with 9 bases identical to TRBD1. V dropped 4 bases and J dropped 0; count of bases not matched to a gene: 9. The germline gives CDR1 KGHSH, CDR2 LQKENI. This CDR3 region has 17 residues. CDR3 sequence reads: CASSQRTGETMNTEAFF. In DNA, the CDR3 is TGTGCCAGCTCACAAAGGACAGGGGAGACGATGAACACTGAAGCTTTCTTT.

This clone was seen only a few times. This rearrangement joins TRBV2 to TRBJ1-5, with D unresolved. The V gene's germline CDR1 is SNHLY and CDR2 FYNNEI. V lost 4 bases and J lost 6, with 7 bases in between. The length of the CDR3 is 12 residues. CDR3 loop: CASSVEGQPQHF. DNA of the CDR3: TGTGCCAGCAGTGTCGAGGGTCAGCCCCAGCATTTT.

V and J are TRBV24-1 and TRBJ2-5; perhaps TRBD1 as D (5 bases). This CDR3 comprises 14 residues. V was shortened by 3 bases and J by 3 bases, with 10 bases between the two germline ends. Germline CDR1 and CDR2: KGHDR and SFDVKD. CDR3 sequence reads: CATSDVIGEETQYF. In nucleotides, the CDR3 is TGTGCCACCAGTGATGTCATAGGGGAAGAGACCCAGTACTTC.

This clone has more than one count but fewer than ten. This chain links TRBV11-2 with TRBJ2-2; the D gene is possibly TRBD2 (5 bases). The CDR3 runs 15 residues. Germline CDR1 SGHAT, CDR2 FQNNGV. V was clipped by 0 bases and J by 7 bases, with 12 bases between them. The CDR3 here is CASSLDGGGYGELFF. As DNA, the CDR3 is TGTGCCAGCAGCTTAGATGGAGGCGGGTACGGGGAGCTGTTTTTT.

This rearrangement joins TRBV11-2 to TRBJ2-5; a weak D match, TRBD2 (5 bases). V was cut by 1 base and J by 3 bases, with 12 bases left in between. The length of the CDR3 is 15 residues. Germline CDR1 is SGHAT and CDR2 is FQNNGV. In nucleotides, the CDR3 is TGTGCCAGCAGCTTAGGTTCCCGGCGGGAAGAGACCCAGTACTTC. Its protein is CASSLGSRREETQYF.

This clone was observed a handful of times. This chain uses TRBV7-2 with TRBJ1-6, with D possibly matching TRBD1 (5 bases). The V and J ends lost 2 bases and 7 bases respectively, with 9 bases between them. Germline-derived CDR1 and CDR2 are SGHTA and FQGNSA. The CDR3 length is 14 residues. This chain's CDR3 is CASSLRPGNSPLHF. The CDR3 DNA is TGTGCCAGCAGCTTACGGCCAGGGAATTCACCCCTCCACTTT.

This chain uses TRBV19 with TRBJ2-3; 11 positions match TRBD2. J gave up 4 bases and V 5 bases, and 11 bases lay outside the gene matches. CDR3 length: 17 residues. Germline V lookup: CDR1 LNHDA, CDR2 SQIVND (reference sequence). CDR3 sequence: CASSSPASGGTSDTQYF. Here the CDR3 DNA reads TGTGCCAGTAGTTCCCCGGCTAGCGGGGGGACGTCAGATACGCAGTATTTT.

V usage is TRBV9 and J usage is TRBJ2-3; the match to TRBD2 covers 7 bases. The CDR3 runs 15 residues. Losses at the gene ends were 0 bases for V and 0 bases for J; bases not matched to a gene: 1. Germline V gene lookup returns CDR1 SGDLS and CDR2 YYNGEE. CDR3 DNA sequence: TGTGCCAGCAGCGTAGCGGGGGGAAGCACAGATACGCAGTATTTT. It specifies CASSVAGGSTDTQYF.